The sequence of this TCR beta chain was determined in a study of T-cell reconstitution after alpha-beta-depleted transplantation in children (dated by TCRdb to the mid-2010s). Regarding the complete study: Using TCR repertoire profiling, the study followed T-cell immune reconstitution in a quantitative way in children after TCRalphabeta/CD19-depleted allogeneic hematopoietic cell transplantation. Paper-wide results and their limitations: In some patients, the high TCRbeta diversity seen at day 60 was put down to recipient T cells and intrathymic progenitors that had survived conditioning. Over the following months the frequencies of hyperexpanded clones went down, and after one year T-cell counts and TCRbeta diversity were mostly credited to newly produced T cells. Apparently early alphabetaT-cell count recovery about two months after transplant reportedly relied on only several hundred rapidly expanded clones derived from non-depleted graft cells.

Including the terminal cysteine and phenylalanine, the CDR3 comprises 14 residues. CDR3 DNA only is kept here, 42 bases in frame from base 1. Reading the germline V gene (reference sequence) gives CDR1 SEHNR and CDR2 FQNEAQ. V is trimmed back by 2 bases and J by 9 bases, and the junction contains 9 bases that no gene match accounts for. The table lists this clonotype with a few counts. Its antigen target is currently unknown. Base qualities are not recorded, but no much larger clone differs from it by a single base. Libraries came from PCR. TCRdb lists the instrument as Illumina HiSeq 2500. To normalize quantification of the TCRbeta repertoire, the TCR libraries were built with molecular barcoding that relied on unique molecular identifiers. TCRdb reran the public reads through fastp at Q25 and MiXCR, keeping productive beta chains. A single entry per CDR3 protein holds the most common genes and DNA from its merged rows. This sample lists hundreds of thousands of distinct CDR3 sequences; roughly 16% were detected once. The ten largest clones take up 29% of the sample.

The treatment or condition label of this sample denotes: allogeneic hematopoietic cell transplantation with graft depleted of TCRalphabeta T cells and CD19 B cells. The children who served as transplant recipients had been given grafts of TCRalphabeta/CD19-depleted allogeneic hematopoietic cells. The chain joins TRBV7-9 to TRBJ2-5, and 7 junction bases match TRBD2. The sample consisted of PBMCs, mostly from graft donor cells, taken 360 days after TCRalphabeta/CD19-depleted stem cell transplant. The receptor's source is a boy under three years old who had a stem cell transplant for Wiskott-Aldrich syndrome, so the T cells may come from the graft donor. DNA sequence: TGTGCCAGCAGCTTATGGTTCACTGCGGGGGCCCAGTACTTC. Its translation reads: CASSLWFTAGAQYF.